Listed below are T cell receptor beta chains from one sample, sequenced in a study of T cell changes during pregnancy in multiple sclerosis. Produced via immunoSEQ multiplex PCR; TCRdb's table is partial and in-frame only. The data show just under 60,000 clones, 80% to 95% seen once. Specimen: peripheral blood, collected in the first trimester of pregnancy. Source of these receptors: a female donor with multiple sclerosis, enrolled in a pregnancy study. The CDR3 runs from the conserved cysteine through the conserved F or W. A D gene is named only where the DNA matches it firmly. Only some rows state a clone size, as once, few, many or a class for expanded clones.

v_call	j_call	d_call	clone_size	cdr3_aa	cdr3_nt
TRBV11-2	TRBJ1-2	TRBD1	NA	CASSSYRGNYGYTF	TGTGCCAGCAGCTCCTACAGGGGAAACTATGGCTACACCTTC
TRBV5-6	TRBJ1-6	NA	NA	CASSLPGVSYNSPLHF	TGTGCCAGCAGCTTACCGGGGGTTTCCTATAATTCACCCCTCCACTTT
TRBV7-9	TRBJ1-2	NA	NA	CASSRYGYTF	TGTGCCAGCAGCCGCTATGGCTACACCTTC
TRBV18	TRBJ2-2	TRBD1	NA	CASAEAQGVFGELFF	TGTGCCAGCGCCGAAGCGCAGGGGGTTTTCGGGGAGCTGTTTTTT
TRBV9	TRBJ2-5	TRBD2	NA	CASSGSGGGETQYF	TGTGCCAGCAGCGGTAGCGGGGGGGGAGAGACCCAGTACTTC
TRBV6-5	TRBJ1-2	TRBD1	NA	CASRRGQGPGYGYTF	TGTGCCAGCAGACGAGGACAGGGGCCGGGCTATGGCTACACCTTC
TRBV5-6	TRBJ1-3	TRBD1	once	CASSLLDREPGNTIYF	TGTGCCAGCAGCCTACTAGACAGGGAGCCCGGAAACACCATATATTTT
TRBV13	TRBJ2-1	TRBD2	NA	CASSPRWTSGGAGYNEQFF	TGTGCCAGCAGCCCCCGATGGACTAGCGGGGGGGCAGGCTACAATGAGCAGTTCTTC
TRBV7-2	TRBJ2-5	NA	NA	CASSLLRGSGETQYF	TGTGCCAGCAGTCTCCTAAGAGGGTCGGGGGAGACCCAGTACTTC
TRBV7-2	TRBJ1-5	TRBD1	once	CASSLDRDINQPQHF	TGTGCCAGCAGCTTGGACAGGGATATCAATCAGCCCCAGCATTTT
TRBV9	TRBJ2-1	NA	NA	CASSPRGGDLWDEQFF	TGTGCCAGCAGCCCCCGAGGGGGTGACCTGTGGGATGAGCAGTTCTTC
TRBV19	TRBJ2-3	TRBD1	NA	CASSEGAGDTQYF	TGTGCCAGTAGTGAGGGGGCGGGAGATACGCAGTATTTT
TRBV18	TRBJ2-1	TRBD2	NA	CASSLTTGGTSYNEQFF	TGTGCCAGCTCACTTACGACCGGGGGGACCTCCTACAATGAGCAGTTCTTC
TRBV4-1	TRBJ2-1	TRBD2	NA	CASSQGGGAFEQFF	TGCGCCAGCAGCCAAGGCGGGGGGGCCTTTGAGCAGTTCTTC
TRBV5-4	TRBJ1-6	TRBD1	NA	CASSFLGTVPSPLHF	TGTGCCAGCAGCTTCTTAGGGACAGTTCCATCACCCCTCCACTTT
TRBV30	TRBJ1-1	TRBD1	NA	CAWSPQGSTEAFF	TGTGCCTGGAGTCCACAGGGGAGCACTGAAGCTTTCTTT
TRBV30	TRBJ1-2	TRBD1	NA	CAWSGDSRGGGYTF	TGTGCCTGGAGTGGGGACAGCCGTGGGGGTGGCTACACCTTC
TRBV19	TRBJ2-1	NA	NA	CASGPGLSSYNEQFF	TGTGCCAGTGGCCCGGGACTGAGCTCCTACAATGAGCAGTTCTTC
TRBV5-6	TRBJ1-1	NA	NA	CASSFQWGDTEAFF	TGTGCCAGCAGCTTTCAATGGGGGGACACTGAAGCTTTCTTT
TRBV5-1	TRBJ1-2	NA	NA	CASSLAGGTVTGYTF	TGCGCCAGCAGCTTGGCCGGTGGTACGGTCACTGGCTACACCTTC
TRBV6-1	TRBJ1-2	NA	NA	CASSEGRAVGGYTF	TGTGCCAGCAGTGAAGGCCGAGCGGTTGGTGGCTACACCTTC
TRBV19	TRBJ2-5	TRBD2	NA	CASSIGPGLQETQYF	TGTGCCAGTAGTATAGGCCCGGGACTACAAGAGACCCAGTACTTC